The rows below give T cell receptor beta chains drawn from one sample of a study of cytomegalovirus exposure and HLA in healthy donors. Measured with immunoSEQ multiplex PCR; TCRdb has only the in-frame clones, and not every one. The sample carries 150,000 to 200,000 clones, around 82% recorded once. Specimen: PBMCs. Receptors were obtained from a man aged 35 to 55 in good health and CMV-seropositive. The CDR3 runs from the conserved cysteine through the conserved F or W. The D gene is left open where the match is weak. Size values are once, few and many counts, or a class for expanded clones, and some rows have none.

j_call,d_call,v_call,clone_size,cdr3_aa,cdr3_nt
TRBJ1-5,TRBD1,TRBV2,-,CASSVGTAYSNQPQHF,TGTGCCAGCAGTGTGGGGACAGCTTATAGCAATCAGCCCCAGCATTTT
TRBJ2-7,-,TRBV6-6,few,CASTDTYEQYF,TGTGCCAGCACAGACACCTACGAGCAGTACTTC
TRBJ2-7,-,TRBV6-6,-,CASSPSAGLEYF,TGTGCCAGCAGCCCCTCGGCCGGGTTGGAGTACTTC
TRBJ2-1,TRBD2,TRBV28,-,CASQSSGRRHYNEQFF,TGTGCCAGTCAATCGTCCGGGAGGAGACATTACAATGAGCAGTTCTTC
TRBJ1-2,TRBD1,TRBV6-5,-,CASSYPGGWGGYTF,TGTGCCAGCAGTTACCCAGGGGGCTGGGGAGGCTACACCTTC
TRBJ1-5,-,TRBV6-5,-,CASRPGIGQPQHF,TGTGCCAGCAGACCGGGAATCGGCCAGCCCCAGCATTTT
TRBJ2-5,-,TRBV4-1,-,CASSQGILEVTQYF,TGCGCCAGCAGCCAAGGCATCCTAGAGGTGACCCAGTACTTC
TRBJ1-1,TRBD1,TRBV19,-,CASSMGTGGWDTEAFF,TGTGCCAGTAGTATGGGGACAGGGGGCTGGGACACTGAAGCTTTCTTT
TRBJ2-7,-,TRBV5-1,once,CASSYRDSSYEQYF,TGCGCCAGCAGCTACCGTGATAGCTCCTACGAGCAGTACTTC
TRBJ1-1,-,TRBV7-2,-,CASSSLISSAFF,TGTGCCAGCAGCTCCCTGATCAGTTCAGCTTTCTTT
TRBJ1-2,-,TRBV6-5,-,CASSDFGGGSGYTF,TGTGCCAGCAGCGATTTCGGGGGGGGCTCCGGCTACACCTTC
TRBJ2-1,-,TRBV19,once,CASSRGRVTNNEQFF,TGTGCCAGTAGTAGGGGCAGGGTGACCAACAATGAGCAGTTCTTC
TRBJ2-3,TRBD1,TRBV5-8,-,CASSPGQARHTDTQYF,TGTGCCAGCAGCCCTGGACAGGCGAGACATACAGATACGCAGTATTTT
TRBJ1-4,-,TRBV4-2,-,CASSQDPKSSNEKLFF,TGTGCCAGCAGCCAAGATCCGAAGAGCTCTAATGAAAAACTGTTTTTT
TRBJ2-7,TRBD2,TRBV9,few,CASSPGSGLAGLNEQYF,TGTGCCAGCAGCCCAGGGTCCGGTCTAGCGGGGCTTAACGAGCAGTACTTC
TRBJ2-1,-,TRBV5-4,-,CASSPDRYNEQFF,TGTGCCAGCAGCCCAGACAGATACAATGAGCAGTTCTTC
TRBJ1-1,-,TRBV6-5,-,CASGVRYETEAFF,TGTGCATCGGGGGTCCGTTACGAGACTGAAGCTTTCTTT
TRBJ2-3,TRBD2,TRBV6-6,-,CASSYRAGGGTDTQYF,TGTGCCAGCAGTTACCGAGCGGGAGGTGGGACAGATACGCAGTATTTT
TRBJ2-1,TRBD2,TRBV4-3,-,CASSRAGTSGTYNEQFF,TGCGCCAGCAGCCGGGCTGGGACTAGCGGAACCTACAATGAGCAGTTCTTC
TRBJ1-5,-,TRBV7-2,-,CASSLGQGNSNQPQHF,TGTGCCAGCAGCTTAGGCCAGGGAAATAGCAATCAGCCCCAGCATTTT
TRBJ1-1,-,TRBV11-1,-,CASSLAQRGNTEAFF,TGTGCCAGCAGCTTAGCGCAAAGGGGGAACACTGAAGCTTTCTTT
TRBJ2-3,TRBD1,TRBV5-1,-,CASSSDRADTQYF,TGCGCCAGCAGCTCGGACAGGGCCGATACGCAGTATTTT
TRBJ2-7,-,TRBV27,-,CASSLYRGYEQYF,TGTGCCAGCAGTTTATATCGGGGCTACGAGCAGTACTTC
TRBJ2-3,TRBD2,TRBV6-4,-,CASSDSPSGSSDTQYF,TGTGCCAGCAGTGACTCGCCTAGCGGGAGTTCAGATACGCAGTATTTT
TRBJ1-6,-,TRBV11-2,-,CASSLQGWNSPLHF,TGTGCCAGCAGCTTACAGGGTTGGAATTCACCCCTCCACTTT
TRBJ1-1,-,TRBV5-1,-,CASSHVTAGVNTGAFF,TGCGCCAGCAGCCACGTGACGGCGGGGGTGAACACTGGAGCTTTCTTT
TRBJ1-1,-,TRBV6-6,-,CASSYRGEAFF,TGTGCCAGCAGTTACAGGGGTGAAGCTTTCTTT
TRBJ2-5,TRBD1,TRBV11-1,few,CASSRGTGVQETQYF,TGTGCCAGCAGCCGCGGGACAGGAGTACAAGAGACCCAGTACTTC
TRBJ2-3,-,TRBV7-7,-,CASSLGDWGTDTQYF,TGTGCCAGCAGCTTAGGGGACTGGGGCACAGATACGCAGTATTTT
TRBJ1-2,-,TRBV5-1,-,CASSFSGNGYTF,TGCGCCAGCAGCTTTTCAGGGAATGGCTACACCTTC
TRBJ2-7,TRBD2,TRBV10-1,-,CASSSSGMYEQYF,TGCGCCAGCAGTTCTAGCGGGATGTACGAGCAGTACTTC
TRBJ1-1,-,TRBV5-5,-,CASSLILFSNTEAFF,TGTGCCAGCAGCTTGATCTTGTTCAGTAACACTGAAGCTTTCTTT
TRBJ2-7,TRBD2,TRBV27,-,CASSWDYKAYEQYF,TGTGCCAGCAGCTGGGACTACAAGGCCTACGAGCAGTACTTC
TRBJ2-7,-,TRBV4-3,-,CASSQVGGREQYF,TGCGCCAGCAGCCAAGTCGGGGGGCGGGAGCAGTACTTC
TRBJ2-5,TRBD1,TRBV11-2,-,CASSPRTGDDETQYF,TGTGCCAGCAGCCCTAGGACAGGGGACGACGAGACCCAGTACTTC
TRBJ2-1,-,TRBV5-4,-,CASSSERASSYNEQFF,TGTGCCAGCAGCTCGGAGCGGGCCTCCTCCTACAATGAGCAGTTCTTC
TRBJ2-3,TRBD2,TRBV15,-,CATSRGLEFPDTQYF,TGTGCCACCAGCAGGGGACTAGAGTTTCCAGATACGCAGTATTTT
TRBJ1-1,-,TRBV6-6,-,CASSQTGGSIEAFF,TGTGCCAGCAGCCAGACCGGAGGGTCAATTGAAGCTTTCTTT
TRBJ1-2,-,TRBV30,-,CAWGAWGYTF,TGTGCCTGGGGGGCTTGGGGCTACACCTTC
TRBJ2-1,-,TRBV7-8,few,CASSLRQNNEQFF,TGTGCCAGCAGCCTCAGACAGAACAATGAGCAGTTCTTC